This TCR beta chain was found in a study of OX40 agonist ivuxolimab in advanced cancers. Study-level information: Ivuxolimab was delivered to patients intravenously every 2 weeks at doses spanning 0.01 to 10 mg/kg. Study-wide findings and caveats: Which antigen the expanded peripheral T cells recognized is unknown. At doses 0.1 to 3.0 mg/kg, CD4+ and CD8+ clones expanded. Averaging showed that CD8+ T cells had more expanded clones than CD4+ did.

Points on this clone: Its antigen is unknown.

The CDR3 loop spans 15 amino acids. V was cut by 1 base and J by 7 bases, with 13 bases left in between. Germline V gene lookup returns CDR1 SGHTA and CDR2 FQGNSA. Using immunoSEQ multiplex PCR, the repertoire was profiled, and TCRdb retains in-frame clones only, with some absent. The data hold roughly 66,000 clones, with approximately 78% observed a single time. Sequences were derived from CD4+ or CD8+ T cells sorted from blood, sampled in a trial of the OX40 agonist ivuxolimab. The chain is built from TRBV7-2 and TRBJ1-4; tentative D call: TRBD1 (5 bases). This TCR came from an adult with an advanced solid tumor such as melanoma, head and neck, liver or kidney cancer. CDR3 sequence reads: CASSLESGAGEKLFF. As DNA, the CDR3 is TGTGCCAGCAGCTTAGAAAGCGGGGCGGGTGAAAAACTGTTTTTT.